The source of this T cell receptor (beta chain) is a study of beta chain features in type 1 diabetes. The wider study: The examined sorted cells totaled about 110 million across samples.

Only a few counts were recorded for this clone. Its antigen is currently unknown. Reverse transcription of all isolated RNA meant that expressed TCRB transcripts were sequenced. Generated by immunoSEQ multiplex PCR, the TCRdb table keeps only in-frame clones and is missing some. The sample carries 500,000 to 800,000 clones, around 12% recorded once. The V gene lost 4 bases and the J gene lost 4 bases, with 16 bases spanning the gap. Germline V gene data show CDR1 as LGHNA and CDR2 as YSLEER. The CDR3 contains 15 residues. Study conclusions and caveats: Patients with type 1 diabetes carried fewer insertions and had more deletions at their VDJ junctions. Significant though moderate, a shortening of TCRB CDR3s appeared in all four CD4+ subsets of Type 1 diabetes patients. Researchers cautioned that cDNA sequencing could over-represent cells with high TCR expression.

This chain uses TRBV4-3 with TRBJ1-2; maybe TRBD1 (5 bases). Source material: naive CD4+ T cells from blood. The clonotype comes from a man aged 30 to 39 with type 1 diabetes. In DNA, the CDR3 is TGCGCCAGCAGCCCAAGGTGGGGGGAGGGCTATGGCTACACCTTC. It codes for CASSPRWGEGYGYTF.